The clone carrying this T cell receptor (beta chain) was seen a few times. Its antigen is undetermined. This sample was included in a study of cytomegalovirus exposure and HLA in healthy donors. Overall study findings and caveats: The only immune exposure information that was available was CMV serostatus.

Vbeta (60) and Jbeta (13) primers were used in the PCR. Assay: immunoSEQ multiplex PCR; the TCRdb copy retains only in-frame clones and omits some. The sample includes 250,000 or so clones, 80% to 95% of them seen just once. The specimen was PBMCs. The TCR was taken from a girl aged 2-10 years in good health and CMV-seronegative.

This chain's CDR3 is CAWNWGRGEETQYF. The CDR3 nucleotides read TGTGCCTGGAATTGGGGGCGGGGGGAGGAGACCCAGTACTTC. The J gene is TRBJ2-5, the V gene TRBV30; 8 bases agree with TRBD2. The junction had 9 bases not matched to a gene; V was cut back by 4 bases and J by 5 bases. This CDR3 is 14 amino acids long. Germline CDR1 GTSNPN, CDR2 SVGIG (reference sequence).